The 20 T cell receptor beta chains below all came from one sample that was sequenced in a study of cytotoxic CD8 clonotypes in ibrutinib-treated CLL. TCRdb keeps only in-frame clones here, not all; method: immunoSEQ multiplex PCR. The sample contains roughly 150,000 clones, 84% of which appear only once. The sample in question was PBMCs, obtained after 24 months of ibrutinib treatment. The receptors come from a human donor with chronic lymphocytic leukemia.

The CDR3 loop reads CASSPLVGLGQPQHF. CDR3 in DNA: TGTGCCAGCAGTCCACTCGTGGGATTAGGTCAGCCCCAGCATTTT. The V call is TRBV28, the J call TRBJ1-5; no definite D call. V was shortened by 5 bases and J by 6 bases, with 17 bases between the two germline ends. CDR3 length equals 15 residues. The germline V gene has CDR1 MDHEN and CDR2 SYDVKM.

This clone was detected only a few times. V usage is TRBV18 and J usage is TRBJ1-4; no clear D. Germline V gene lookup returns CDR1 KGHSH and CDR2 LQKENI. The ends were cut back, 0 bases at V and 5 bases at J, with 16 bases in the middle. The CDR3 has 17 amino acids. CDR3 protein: CASSPPEAFSSNEKLFF. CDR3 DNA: TGTGCCAGCTCACCACCGGAGGCCTTCTCTTCAAATGAAAAACTGTTTTTT.

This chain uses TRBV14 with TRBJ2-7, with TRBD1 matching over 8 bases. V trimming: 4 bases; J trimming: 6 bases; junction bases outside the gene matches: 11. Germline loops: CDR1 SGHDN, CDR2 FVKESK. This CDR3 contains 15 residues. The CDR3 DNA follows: TGTGCCAGCAGCCGATTAGGACAGGGACAGGCCGAGCAGTACTTC. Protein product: CASSRLGQGQAEQYF.

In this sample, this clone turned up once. The CDR3 bases are TGTGCCAGTAGTATGTCGGCTAGCGGGAGACCGTACCAAGAGACCCAGTACTTC. Its protein product is CASSMSASGRPYQETQYF. The rearrangement uses TRBV19 and TRBJ2-5; 10 positions match TRBD2. There are 18 residues in the CDR3. Germline CDR1 LNHDA, CDR2 SQIVND (reference sequence). The junction had 10 bases not matched to a gene; V was cut back by 3 bases and J by 0 bases.

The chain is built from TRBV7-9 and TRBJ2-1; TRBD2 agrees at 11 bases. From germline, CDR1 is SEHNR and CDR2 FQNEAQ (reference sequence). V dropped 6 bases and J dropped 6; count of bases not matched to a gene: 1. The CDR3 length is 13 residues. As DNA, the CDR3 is TGTGCCAGCAGACTAGCGGGGGCCAATGAGCAGTTCTTC. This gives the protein CASRLAGANEQFF.

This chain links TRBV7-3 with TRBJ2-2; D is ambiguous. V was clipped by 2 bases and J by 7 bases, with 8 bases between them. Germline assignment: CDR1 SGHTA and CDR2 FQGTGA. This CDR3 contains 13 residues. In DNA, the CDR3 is TGTGCCAGCAGCTTAGATGGCGTCGGGGAGCTGTTTTTT. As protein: CASSLDGVGELFF.

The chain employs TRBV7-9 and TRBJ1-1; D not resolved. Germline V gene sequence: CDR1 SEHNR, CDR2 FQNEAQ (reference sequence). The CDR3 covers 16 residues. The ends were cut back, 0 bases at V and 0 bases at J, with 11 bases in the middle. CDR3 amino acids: CASSLAPGFMNTEAFF. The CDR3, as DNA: TGTGCCAGCAGCTTAGCGCCGGGGTTCATGAACACTGAAGCTTTCTTT.

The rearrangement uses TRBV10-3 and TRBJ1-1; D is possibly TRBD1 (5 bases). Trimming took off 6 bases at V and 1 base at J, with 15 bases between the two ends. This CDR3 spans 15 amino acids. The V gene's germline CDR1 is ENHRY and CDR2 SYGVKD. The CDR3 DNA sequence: TGTGCCATCAGCTCCTTCACAGGCCGGAACACTGAAGCTTTCTTT. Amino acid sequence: CAISSFTGRNTEAFF.

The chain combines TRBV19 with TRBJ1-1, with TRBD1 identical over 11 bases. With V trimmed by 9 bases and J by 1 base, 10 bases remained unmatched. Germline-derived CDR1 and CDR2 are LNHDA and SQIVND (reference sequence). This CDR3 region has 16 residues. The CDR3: CASQARDRGSNTEAFF. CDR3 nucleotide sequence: TGTGCCAGCCAAGCTCGGGACAGGGGGTCGAACACTGAAGCTTTCTTT.

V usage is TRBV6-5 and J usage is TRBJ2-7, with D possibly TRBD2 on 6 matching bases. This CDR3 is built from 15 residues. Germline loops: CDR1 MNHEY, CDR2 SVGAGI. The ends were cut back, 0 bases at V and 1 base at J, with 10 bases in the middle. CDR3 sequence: CASSYSRAGSYEQYF. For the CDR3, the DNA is TGTGCCAGCAGTTACTCGAGAGCGGGTTCCTACGAGCAGTACTTC.

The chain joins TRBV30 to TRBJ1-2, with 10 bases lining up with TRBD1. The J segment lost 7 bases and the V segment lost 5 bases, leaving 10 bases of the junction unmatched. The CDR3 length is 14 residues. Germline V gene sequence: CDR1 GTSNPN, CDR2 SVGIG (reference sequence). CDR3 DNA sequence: TGTGCCTGGGGGGGACAGGGGCTAGGTGGTGGCTACACCTTC. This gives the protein CAWGGQGLGGGYTF.

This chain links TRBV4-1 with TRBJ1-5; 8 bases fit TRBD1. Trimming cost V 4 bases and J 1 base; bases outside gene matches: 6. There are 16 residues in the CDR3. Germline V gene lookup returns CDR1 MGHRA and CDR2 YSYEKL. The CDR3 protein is CASSLQGAGSNQPQHF. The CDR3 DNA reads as TGCGCCAGCAGCCTCCAGGGGGCTGGGAGCAATCAGCCCCAGCATTTT.

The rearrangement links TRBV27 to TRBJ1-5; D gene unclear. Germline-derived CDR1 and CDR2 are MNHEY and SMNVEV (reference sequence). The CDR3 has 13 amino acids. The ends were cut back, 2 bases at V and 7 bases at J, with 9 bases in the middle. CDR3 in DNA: TGTGCCAGCAGTTTACGCGCTGGGCAGCCCCAGCATTTT. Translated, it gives CASSLRAGQPQHF.

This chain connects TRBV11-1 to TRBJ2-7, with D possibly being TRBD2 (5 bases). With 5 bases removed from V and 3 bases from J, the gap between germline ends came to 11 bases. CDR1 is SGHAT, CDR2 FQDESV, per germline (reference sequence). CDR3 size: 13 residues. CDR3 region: CASSAQRNYEQYF. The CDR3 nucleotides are TGTGCCAGCAGCGCCCAGCGGAACTACGAGCAGTACTTC. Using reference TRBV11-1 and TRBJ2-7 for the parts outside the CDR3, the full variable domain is EAEVAQSPRYKITEKSQAVAFWCDPISGHATLYWYRQILGQGPELLVQFQDESVVDDSQLPKDRFSAERLKGVDSTLKIQPAELGDSAMYLCASSAQRNYEQYFGPGTRLTVT.

CDR3 sequence reads: CASSLGLSYGYTF. In DNA, the CDR3 is TGCGCCAGCAGCTTGGGACTCAGCTATGGCTACACCTTC. The rearrangement uses TRBV5-1 and TRBJ1-2; D gene uncertain. V lost 0 bases and J 4 bases, leaving 7 bases between the germline ends. The CDR3 loop spans 13 amino acids. The V gene's germline CDR1 is SGHRS and CDR2 YFSETQ.

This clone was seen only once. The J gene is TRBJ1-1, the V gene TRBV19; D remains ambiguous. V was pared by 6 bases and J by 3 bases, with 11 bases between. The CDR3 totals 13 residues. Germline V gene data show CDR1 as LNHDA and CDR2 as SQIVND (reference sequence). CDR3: CASRRQLDTEAFF. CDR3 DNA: TGTGCCAGTAGACGCCAGTTAGACACTGAAGCTTTCTTT.

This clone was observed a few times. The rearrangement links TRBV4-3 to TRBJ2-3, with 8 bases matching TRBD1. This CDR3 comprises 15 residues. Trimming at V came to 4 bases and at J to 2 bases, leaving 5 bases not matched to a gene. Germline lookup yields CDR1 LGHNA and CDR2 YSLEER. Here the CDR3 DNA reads TGCGCCAGCAGCCTCCGGACAGGGAACACAGATACGCAGTATTTT. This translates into CASSLRTGNTDTQYF.

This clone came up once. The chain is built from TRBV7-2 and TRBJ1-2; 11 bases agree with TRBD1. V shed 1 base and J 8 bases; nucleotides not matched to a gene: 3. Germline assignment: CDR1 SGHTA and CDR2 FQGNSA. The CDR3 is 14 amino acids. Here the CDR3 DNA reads TGTGCCAGCAGCTTAGGCCGGACAGGGGGCGGCTACACCTTC. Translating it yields CASSLGRTGGGYTF.

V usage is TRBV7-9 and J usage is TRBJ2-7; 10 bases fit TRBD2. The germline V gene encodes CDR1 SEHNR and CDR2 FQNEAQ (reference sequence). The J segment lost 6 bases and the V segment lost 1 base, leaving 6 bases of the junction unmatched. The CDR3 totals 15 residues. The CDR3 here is CASSLGLVAGGEQYF. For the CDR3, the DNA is TGTGCCAGCAGCTTAGGATTAGTAGCGGGAGGCGAGCAGTACTTC.

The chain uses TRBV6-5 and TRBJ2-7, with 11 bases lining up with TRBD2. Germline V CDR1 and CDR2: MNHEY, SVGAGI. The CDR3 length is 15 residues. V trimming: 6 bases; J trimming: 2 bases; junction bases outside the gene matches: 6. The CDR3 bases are TGTGCCAGCAGCATCTCTAGCGGGGGGCCCTACGAGCAGTACTTC. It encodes CASSISSGGPYEQYF.